This T cell receptor beta chain was sequenced in a study of a mutant IDH1 vaccine in newly diagnosed glioma. Study information: Eight vaccine injections were given to patients in weeks 1, 3, 5, 7, 11, 15, 19 and 23. Beforehand, treatment had been radiotherapy, temozolomide, or both; the majority received both. Findings and caveats of the study: Overall, about 93% of patients had vaccine-induced immune responses.

The V gene lost 3 bases and the J gene lost 7 bases, with 10 bases spanning the gap. There are 14 residues in the CDR3. Germline CDR1 MNHEY, CDR2 SMNVEV (reference sequence). Documented time point: week 11, during vaccination. A 20-mer mutant IDH1 peptide at 300 ug was injected subcutaneously with topical imiquimod. Using immunoSEQ multiplex PCR, the repertoire was profiled, and TCRdb retains in-frame clones only, with some absent. The repertoire holds under 150,000 clones, with around four fifths as singletons. Notes on this clone: The antigen is unknown.

V gene TRBV27 combines with J gene TRBJ1-6; D ambiguous. The starting material was PBMCs, obtained from a glioma patient whose treatment included an IDH1 peptide vaccine. The source of this sequence is a man between 40 and 49 years old with glioma. The CDR3 spells CASSFVEVNSPLHF. CDR3 coding DNA: TGTGCCAGCAGTTTTGTGGAGGTCAATTCACCCCTCCACTTT.